The following is a TCR beta chain sequence with its context. The target of this receptor is not known. Base qualities are not at hand, and no much larger clone is one base apart. These data belong to a study of cytomegalovirus exposure and HLA in healthy donors (dated by TCRdb to between 2016 and 2019). For context, the study as a whole: According to an earlier analysis of 587 of the donors, about 179 million T cells yielded 117 million unique TCR beta sequences and less than 300 Gb of sequence data. An early release covering more than 500 HLA-typed donors comprised about 290 gigabases of sequencing data and around 86 million unique TCR sequences. The genetic ancestry cluster associated with self-reported Caucasian donors included 81% of the roughly 360 genotyped donors. The study was designed to test whether signatures of past pathogen exposure could be identified by cataloging public T cell receptors. Using immunosequencing, the study profiled T cell repertoires from 550 to 750 subjects and related those repertoires to cytomegalovirus serostatus. Along with the approximately 700-subject first cohort, a separate validation cohort of over 90 different subjects was used. The study combined high-throughput TCR immunosequencing, statistical association of individual TCRs with disease status, and machine learning to predict cytomegalovirus infection status. In a later analysis, previously published TCR beta repertoires from hundreds of donors were re-analyzed and high-resolution HLA genotyping was added so that TCR occurrence patterns could be studied. In the later analysis, no new phenotypic data were used to find candidate immune exposures; instead, reliance was placed on TCR beta sequences and their occurrence across donors. An earlier analysis of 587 of the donors used high-throughput TCR beta sequencing to judge whether each TCR beta V gene segment behaved as functional or pseudogenic. Donor age, sex, ethnicity and CMV serostatus were compiled together with the repertoire data. Genome-wide SNP genotypes for about 65% of the 666 donors were used in a later genetic analysis, which treated that subset as a discovery cohort. All discovery cohort repertoires had been generated using a single sequencing platform. Both class I and class II loci were covered by HLA typing, at four-digit resolution. The number of donors typed differed by locus, with about 620-630 for A, B, C, DRB1 and DQB1, roughly 550 for DQA1, 600 to 610 for DPA1, and 450 to 480 for DPB1. Roughly 5 DR-DQ haplotypes were handled as single units for association and clustering, since linkage in the cohort was strong. Among a few hundred genotyped donors of the cohort, an average of 235,054 unique TCR beta nucleotide sequences were sequenced per donor, roughly 20% of them non-productive.

The library was built by means of the immunoSEQ multiplex PCR assay. A mixture of 60 forward primers for TCR Vbeta segments and 13 reverse primers for TCR Jbeta segments was used in the multiplex PCR. Amplification of the CDR3 region of rearranged TCR beta genes was performed with a multiplex PCR assay on genomic DNA. Amplified TCR beta libraries were sequenced as 87-base-pair reads on the Illumina HiSeq System. For the original study's pipeline: A later analysis counted approximately 76 million unique TCR beta chains across the 640 or so repertoires, and 9 million to 14 million of these chains were shared by at least two donors. Raw reads were error-corrected and collapsed into unique sequences with a nearest-neighbor algorithm that merged closely related sequences to remove PCR and sequencing errors. CDR3 sequences were aligned to IMGT reference sequences to assign V, D and J gene segments. Each retained sequence needed at least a six-nucleotide match to both a V gene segment and a J gene segment. Rearrangements were called productive when the CDR3 lacked stop codons and stayed in frame with V and J; all others were non-productive. Following IMGT convention, CDR3 was defined as the stretch from the second conserved V-encoded cysteine up to the conserved J-encoded phenylalanine. The earlier analysis of 550 to 650 of the donors excluded any sequence lacking an unambiguous match to a single V gene segment. In an earlier analysis of around 590 of the donors, a V segment was called functional when productive rearrangements were above 56.7%, and segregating when the standard deviation between donors exceeded 5%. A statistical classification framework was developed to diagnose cytomegalovirus status using the catalog of TCR beta chain sequences. A later analysis assigned V and J genes by comparing TCR nucleotide sequences with IMGT/GENE-DB human TR gene sequences. Using the TCRdist pipeline, a later analysis assigned CDR3 sequences along with most-parsimonious VDJ recombination scenarios. A later analysis defined each TCR beta chain by its CDR3 amino acid sequence plus V-gene family, and excluded reads lacking a unique V-gene family. A later analysis removed several hundred highly shared, low-generation-probability nucleotide sequences to deal with suspected cross-contamination and a sequencing artifact. A later analysis calculated a clonal expansion index for each public chain from normalized within-repertoire ranks of inferred template counts. In a later analysis, generation probabilities were computed with a VDJ recombination model fitted to out-of-frame rearrangements, and the resulting probabilities were checked against IGoR. Hypergeometric tests were used in a later analysis to score TCR-TCR, TCR-HLA and TCR-CMV co-occurrence, with a repertoire-size bias correction applied to the TCR pairs. A later analysis estimated false discovery rates by permuting HLA or CMV assignments 20 times. In a later analysis, co-occurring TCRs were grouped with DBSCAN, and TCRdist sequence similarity was added when clustering was performed within HLA-allele-positive subsets. Co-occurrence clustering excluded repertoires with fewer than 30,000 or more than 120,000 public chains, plus five with anomalous nucleotide sharing. TCRdb re-hosts the immuneACCESS table, in-frame sequences only. Its copies lack some clones; in the studies checked, an unresolved V gene accounts for under half of them, and the cause for the rest is not known. From that table come the V and J calls and clone size; the DNA was used to work out D and trimming. Here the sample has 70,000 to 95,000 clones; around 80% occur a single time. 2% to 2.5% of the sample is taken by the ten largest.

From the cysteine through the phenylalanine, the CDR3 covers 16 amino acids. The kept DNA is CDR3 alone, 48 bases in frame from the first base. The germline V gene provides CDR1 MNHNS and CDR2 SASEGT. V gives up 2 bases and J gives up 1 base, and the segment between their germline ends measures 12 bases. The cohort comprised fewer than 750 healthy bone marrow donors. All cohort members were sampled while nominally healthy, although unrecorded immune exposures were likely present. The donor tested CMV seronegative, placing the donor among the roughly 400 seronegative members of the cohort. Each donor provided a peripheral blood sample, and peripheral blood mononuclear cells were used for TCR beta sequencing. Genomic DNA extraction from the blood cell samples was performed with the Qiagen DNeasy Blood Extraction Kit. On the study overall, not on this receptor specifically: The study gave a list of over 150 TCR beta chains associated with cytomegalovirus. In a later analysis, TCR association rates were found to vary across HLA loci, with the most associated TCRs seen for DRB1 alleles and the fewest for HLA-C alleles. Presence/absence analyses assumed roughly uniform sequencing depth across donors, an assumption that may not hold. In a later analysis, about 17,000 TCR beta sequences were associated with specific HLA alleles at a false discovery rate of 0.05. Most TCR sequences were observed very rarely across donors, whereas some public TCRs were present in many individuals. Some IMGT-functional V segments, including TRBV6-2 and TRBV6-3, could not be distinguished by the 87-base-pair reads and were therefore excluded. A cluster of highly shared sequence variants was judged likely to represent a technical artifact of the sequencing pipeline. According to the authors, the approach could potentially be generalized to other disease states and immunological phenotypes. A further reported finding was that TCR beta sequences accurately predicted the HLA-A and HLA-B alleles for most subjects in the first cohort. The classifier was reported to diagnose cytomegalovirus status with high specificity and sensitivity in both the original cohort and the validation cohort. An association between a missense DCLRE1C variant and V-gene and J-gene trimming of TCR beta chains was found in a later genetic analysis and replicated in an independent cohort. The earlier analysis of 587 of the donors excluded seventeen rarely observed V segments, including chromosome 9 orphons, because counts were too low. Correlated functional status among segregating V segments might be attributable to linkage disequilibrium, but an unknown experimental factor could not be ruled out. In a later analysis, several top co-occurrence clusters were reported to appear linked to parvovirus B19, influenza, CMV and Epstein-Barr virus. Only TCR beta chains were sequenced in this cohort, and the absence of alpha or paired-chain data limited detectable features. In vitro tests confirmed that a few of the cytomegalovirus-associated TCR beta chains recognize cytomegalovirus antigens. When HLA alleles, especially DR and DQ, strongly co-occurred, attributing TCR associations to individual alleles was difficult. A later analysis found that most CMV-associated TCR beta chains appeared HLA-restricted, with HLA associations seemingly driven largely by CMV exposure. Compared with equally common non-associated chains, HLA-associated TCR beta chains in a later analysis were more clonally expanded and had lower generation probabilities. CMV serostatus was the only immune exposure information available for the cohort. Because some donors lacked HLA typing at each locus, the association tests relied only on the typed subset. A later genetic analysis reported fewer N-insertions in productive TCRs among donors in an Asian-associated ancestry cluster than the roughly 720-donor mean. Broadly in line with IMGT annotations, most TCR beta V segments showed up in productive rearrangements about 87% or about 30% of the time in an earlier analysis of a few hundred of the donors.

This clonotype was sampled from a man between 18 and 29 years old in good health and CMV-seronegative. This chain is built from TRBV6-1 and TRBJ2-1; no confident D gene assignment can be made. The sample comprised PBMCs. The CDR3: CASSELRYSSYNEQFF. The DNA reads TGTGCCAGCAGTGAACTACGTTACAGTTCCTACAATGAGCAGTTCTTC.